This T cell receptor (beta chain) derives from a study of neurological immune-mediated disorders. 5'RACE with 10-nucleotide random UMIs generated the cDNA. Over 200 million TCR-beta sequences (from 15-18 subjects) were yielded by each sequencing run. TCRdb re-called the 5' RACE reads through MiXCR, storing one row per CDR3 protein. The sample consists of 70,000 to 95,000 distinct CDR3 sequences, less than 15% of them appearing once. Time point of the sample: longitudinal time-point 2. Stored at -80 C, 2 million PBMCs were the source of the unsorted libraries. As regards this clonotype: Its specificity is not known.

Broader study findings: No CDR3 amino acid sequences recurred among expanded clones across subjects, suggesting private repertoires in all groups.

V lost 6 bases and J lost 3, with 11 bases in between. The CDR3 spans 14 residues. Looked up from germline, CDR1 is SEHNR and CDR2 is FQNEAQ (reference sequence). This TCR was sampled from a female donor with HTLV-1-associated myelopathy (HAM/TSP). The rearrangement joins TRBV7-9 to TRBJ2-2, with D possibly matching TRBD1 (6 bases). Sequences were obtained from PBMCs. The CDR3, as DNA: TGTGCCAGCAGAGGACAGATGCACACCGGGGAGCTGTTTTTT. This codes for CASRGQMHTGELFF.